This TCR beta chain is drawn from a study of T cells after yellow fever vaccination. General study results and limits: There was a small share of clonotypes that showed up in both the CD4 and CD8 compartments.

Conversion of TCR transcripts into cDNA relied on 5'RACE template switching, which added a universal primer site and UMIs. TCRdb processed the 5' RACE reads anew with MiXCR; each CDR3 protein has one entry. Among around 250,000 distinct CDR3 sequences listed, less than 8.5% were seen once. The germline V gene encodes CDR1 SGDLS and CDR2 YYNGEE. This CDR3 is built from 14 residues. V was cut by 0 bases and J by 6 bases, with 9 bases left in between. This clonotype was detected many times. Its specificity is unknown. The chain joins TRBV9 to TRBJ2-2; D is unclear. Material: CD4+ T cells sorted from PBMCs, obtained 15 days after the yellow fever booster vaccination. This TCR was recovered from a man aged 25-40 years who received the YFV17D yellow fever vaccine. The CDR3 bases are TGTGCCAGCAGCGTAGTCGGTGGGGCCGGGGAGCTGTTTTTT. This sequence encodes CASSVVGGAGELFF.